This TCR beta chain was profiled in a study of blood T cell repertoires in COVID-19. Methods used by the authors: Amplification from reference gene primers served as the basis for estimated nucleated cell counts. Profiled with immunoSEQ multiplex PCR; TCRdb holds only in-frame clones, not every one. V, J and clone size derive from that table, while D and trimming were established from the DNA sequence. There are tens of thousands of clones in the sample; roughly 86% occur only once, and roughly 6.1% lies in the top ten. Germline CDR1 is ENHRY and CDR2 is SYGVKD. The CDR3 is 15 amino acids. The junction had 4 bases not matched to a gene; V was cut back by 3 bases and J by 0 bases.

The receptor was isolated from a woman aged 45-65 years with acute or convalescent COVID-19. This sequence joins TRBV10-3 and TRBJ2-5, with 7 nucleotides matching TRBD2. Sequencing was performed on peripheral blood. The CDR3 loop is CAISDPAGYQETQYF. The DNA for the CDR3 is TGTGCCATCAGTGACCCAGCGGGGTACCAAGAGACCCAGTACTTC.